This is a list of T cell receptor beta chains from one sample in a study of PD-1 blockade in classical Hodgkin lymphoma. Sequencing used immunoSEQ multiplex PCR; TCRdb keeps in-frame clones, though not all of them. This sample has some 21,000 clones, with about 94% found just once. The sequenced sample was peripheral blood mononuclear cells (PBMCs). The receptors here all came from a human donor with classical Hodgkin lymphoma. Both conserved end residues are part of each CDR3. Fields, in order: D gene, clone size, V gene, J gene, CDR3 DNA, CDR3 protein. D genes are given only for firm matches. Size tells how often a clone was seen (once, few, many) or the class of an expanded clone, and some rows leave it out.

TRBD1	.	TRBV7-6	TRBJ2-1	TGTGCCAGCAGCATGGGACAGGGATCCTACAATGAGCAGTTCTTC	CASSMGQGSYNEQFF
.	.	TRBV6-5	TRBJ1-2	TGTGCCAGCAGTCCCCGACAGGCTAACTATGGCTACACCTTC	CASSPRQANYGYTF
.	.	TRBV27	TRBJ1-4	TGTGCCAGCAGTTTATGGCAATCCAATGAAAAACTGTTTTTT	CASSLWQSNEKLFF
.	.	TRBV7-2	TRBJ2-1	TGTGCCAGCACCATAGACTACAATGAGCAGTTCTTC	CASTIDYNEQFF
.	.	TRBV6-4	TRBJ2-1	TGTGCCAGCAGTGAGGAGGGACTGGGGCGGGGGCAGTTCTTC	CASSEEGLGRGQFF
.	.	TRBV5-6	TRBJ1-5	TGTGCCAGCAGCTCCTGGTACGGAAGCTATAGCAATCAGCCCCAGCATTTT	CASSSWYGSYSNQPQHF
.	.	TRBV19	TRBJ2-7	TGTGCCAGTAGTGGGCTGGCGGACGAGCAGTACTTC	CASSGLADEQYF
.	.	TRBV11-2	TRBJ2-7	TGTGCCAGCAGCTTAGACCGGGGGCTCTCGTACGAGCAGTACTTC	CASSLDRGLSYEQYF
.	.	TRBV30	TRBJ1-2	TGTGCCTGGAGTGTACAGCGAGGGAACTATGGCTACACCTTC	CAWSVQRGNYGYTF
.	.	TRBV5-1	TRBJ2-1	TGCGCCAGCAGCTTGGAAATCTCGCATCTAATATACAATGAGCAGTTCTTC	CASSLEISHLIYNEQFF
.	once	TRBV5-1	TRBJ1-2	TGCGCCAGCAGCCGCACCTCGGGCAGGAAAGATGGCTACACCTTC	CASSRTSGRKDGYTF
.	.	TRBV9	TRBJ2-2	TGTGCCAGCAGCGTAGATAGTTTCACCGGGGAGCTGTTTTTT	CASSVDSFTGELFF
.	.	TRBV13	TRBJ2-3	TGTGCCAGCAGCTTAGGCCGCCCGAGTTTCACAGATACGCAGTATTTT	CASSLGRPSFTDTQYF
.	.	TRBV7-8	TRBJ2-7	TGTGCCAGCAGTTTGCGGGAACAGGGGTTCTACGAGCAGTACTTC	CASSLREQGFYEQYF
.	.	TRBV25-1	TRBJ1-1	TGTGCCAGCAGTGAATCCTTGGACATATCGCCCGCTTTCTTT	CASSESLDISPAFF
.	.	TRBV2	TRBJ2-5	TGTGCCACCTCCTCGGGACTGGGGGTTGAGACCCAGTACTTC	CATSSGLGVETQYF
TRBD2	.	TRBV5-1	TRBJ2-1	TGCGCCAGCAGCGTAATTCTAGCGGGGGCTTACAATGAGCAGTTCTTC	CASSVILAGAYNEQFF
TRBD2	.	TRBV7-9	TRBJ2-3	TGTGCCAGCAGCTTTAAGGGACTAGCCTTTTCAGATACGCAGTATTTT	CASSFKGLAFSDTQYF
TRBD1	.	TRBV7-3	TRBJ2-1	TGTGCCAGCAGCTCCGGGACAGGGGGGAACAATGAGCAGTTCTTC	CASSSGTGGNNEQFF
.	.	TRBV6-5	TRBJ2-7	TGTGCCAGCAGTCCTATAGAAGGAAGGGAGCAGTACTTC	CASSPIEGREQYF
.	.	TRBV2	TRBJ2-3	TGTGCCAGAGACGAGGGCCCCGCAGATACGCAGTATTTT	CARDEGPADTQYF
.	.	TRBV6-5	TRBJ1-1	TGTGCCAGCAGTTACTCTACGGACAGAGTGAACACTGAAGCTTTCTTT	CASSYSTDRVNTEAFF
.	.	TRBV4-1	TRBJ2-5	TGCGCCAGCAGCTCGATAACGGGGGATCAAGAGACCCAGTACTTC	CASSSITGDQETQYF
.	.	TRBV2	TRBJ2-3	TGTGCCAGCAGCCCCAGTGGTGGGACAGATACGCAGTATTTT	CASSPSGGTDTQYF
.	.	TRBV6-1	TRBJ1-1	TGTGCCAGCAGTGACAACATGAACACTGAAGCTTTCTTT	CASSDNMNTEAFF
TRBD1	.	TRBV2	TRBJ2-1	TGTGCCAGCATGGGGGACAGAGAACACAATGAGCAGTTCTTC	CASMGDREHNEQFF
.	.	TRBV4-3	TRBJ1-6	TGCGCCAGCAGCCGGAACAGCCGAGGCGATTCACCCCTCCACTTT	CASSRNSRGDSPLHF
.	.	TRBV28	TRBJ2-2	TGTGCCAGCAGTCGGGACCCAACAACCGGGGAGCTGTTTTTT	CASSRDPTTGELFF
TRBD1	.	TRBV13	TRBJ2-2	TGTGCCAGCCTGAGTGACAGGGGGCGCGACACCGGGGAGCTGTTTTTT	CASLSDRGRDTGELFF
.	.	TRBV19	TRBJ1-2	TGTGCCAGTAGTATATCCGACAGGCCATCCTATGGCTACACCTTC	CASSISDRPSYGYTF
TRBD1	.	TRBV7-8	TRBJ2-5	TGTGCCAGCAGCCCCGGGACAGGTGTGAGAGAGACCCAGTACTTC	CASSPGTGVRETQYF
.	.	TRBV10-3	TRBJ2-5	TGTGCCATCAGTGAGGGGGCGAAGGAGACCCAGTACTTC	CAISEGAKETQYF
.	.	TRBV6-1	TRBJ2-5	TGTGCCAGCAGGGGGACCAGGGGAGGCGAGACCCAGTACTTC	CASRGTRGGETQYF
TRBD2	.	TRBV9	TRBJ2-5	TGTGCCAGCAGCGTAGGGACTAGCGAAGAGACCCAGTACTTC	CASSVGTSEETQYF
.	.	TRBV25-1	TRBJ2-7	TGTGCCAGCAGTGTAACCGGGGTGCGAGGGGGCGAGCAGTACTTC	CASSVTGVRGGEQYF
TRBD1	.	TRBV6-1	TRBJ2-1	TGTGCCAGCAGTGTCCGGGACAGGGGTTACAATGAGCAGTTCTTC	CASSVRDRGYNEQFF
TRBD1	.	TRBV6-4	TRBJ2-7	TGTGCCAGCAACCCGGGACAGGGGTCTTACGAGCAGTACTTC	CASNPGQGSYEQYF
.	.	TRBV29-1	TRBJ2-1	TGCAGCGTATACAAGGGGAAGCAGTTCTTC	CSVYKGKQFF
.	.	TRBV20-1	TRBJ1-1	TGCAGTGCTACCGGGCCAACTGAAGCTTTCTTT	CSATGPTEAFF
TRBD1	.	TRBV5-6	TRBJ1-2	TGTGCCAGCAGCTTGTTGGGGCAGGGGGAGTGGGGTCGATATGGCTACACCTTC	CASSLLGQGEWGRYGYTF
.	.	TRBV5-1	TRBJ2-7	TGCGCCAGCAGCTTGGCCGGGCCGATCTACGAGCAGTACTTC	CASSLAGPIYEQYF
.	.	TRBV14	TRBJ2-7	TGTGCCAGCAGCCAAGATTTAGGGGGGGGTTCCCTCTACGAGCAGTACTTC	CASSQDLGGGSLYEQYF
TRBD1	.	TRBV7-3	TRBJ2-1	TGTGCCAGCAGCCCGTGGACAGGGAGCTCCTACAATGAGCAGTTCTTC	CASSPWTGSSYNEQFF
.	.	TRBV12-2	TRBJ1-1	TGTGCAAGTCGCTTCGGGAGGGGGTGGTTGAACACTGAAGCTTTCTTT	CASRFGRGWLNTEAFF
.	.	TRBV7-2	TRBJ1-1	TGTGCCAGCAGCCCTAGCCAGGGAATGAACACTGAAGCTTTCTTT	CASSPSQGMNTEAFF
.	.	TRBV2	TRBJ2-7	TGTGCCAGCAGTTCCCCGGGAGAGGGCTACGAGCAGTACTTC	CASSSPGEGYEQYF
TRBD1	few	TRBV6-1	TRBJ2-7	TGTGCCAGCAGTGAAGCGACAGGGGGCGCGGACGAGCAGTACTTC	CASSEATGGADEQYF
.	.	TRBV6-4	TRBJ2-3	TGTGCCAGCAGTGACTCAGCGGCAGATACGCAGTATTTT	CASSDSAADTQYF
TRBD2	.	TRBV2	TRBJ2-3	TGTGCCAGCAGTGGCCGTGGGGGGGAGAAGAGCACAGATACGCAGTATTTT	CASSGRGGEKSTDTQYF
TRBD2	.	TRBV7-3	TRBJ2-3	TGTGCCAGCAGCCCCCCGACTAGCGAGACGCAGTATTTT	CASSPPTSETQYF
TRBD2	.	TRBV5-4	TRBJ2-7	TGTGCCAGCAGCTCAAGACTAGCGGGGGGGCCGCCCTACGAGCAGTACTTC	CASSSRLAGGPPYEQYF
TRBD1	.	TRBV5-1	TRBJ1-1	TGCGCCAGCAGCCCGGACAGGGCGGCCACTGAAGCTTTCTTT	CASSPDRAATEAFF
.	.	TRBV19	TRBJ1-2	TGTGCCAGTAGTCATAGTTCCGCATTTGGACAGTTTGTCTATGGCTACACCTTC	CASSHSSAFGQFVYGYTF
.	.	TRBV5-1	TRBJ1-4	TGCGCCAGCTCAGAGTTGTGGTTGGCTGAAAAACTGTTTTTT	CASSELWLAEKLFF
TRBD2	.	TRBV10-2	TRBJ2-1	TGCGCCAGCAGCTCCCTACTGGCGGGGGGGCCCGATGAGCAGTTCTTC	CASSSLLAGGPDEQFF
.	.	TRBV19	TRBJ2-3	TGTGCCAGCCAAGGTCAGGGATTCATCGCAGATACGCAGTATTTT	CASQGQGFIADTQYF
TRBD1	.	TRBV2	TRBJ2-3	TGTGCCGTATACCCAGGACAGGGAGCAGATACGCAGTATTTT	CAVYPGQGADTQYF